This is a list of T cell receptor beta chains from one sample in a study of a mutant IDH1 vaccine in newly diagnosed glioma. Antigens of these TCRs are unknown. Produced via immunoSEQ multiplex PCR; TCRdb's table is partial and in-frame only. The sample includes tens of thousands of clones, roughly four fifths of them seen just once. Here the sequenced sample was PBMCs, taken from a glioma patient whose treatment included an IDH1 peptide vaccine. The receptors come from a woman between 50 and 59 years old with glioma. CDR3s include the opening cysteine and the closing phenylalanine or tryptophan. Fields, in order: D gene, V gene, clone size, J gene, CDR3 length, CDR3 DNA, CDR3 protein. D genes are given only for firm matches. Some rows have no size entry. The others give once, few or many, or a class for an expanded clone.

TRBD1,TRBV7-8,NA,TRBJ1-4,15,TGTGCCAGCAGGGAAAGGGGGCGGTTTAATGAAAAACTGTTTTTT,CASRERGRFNEKLFF
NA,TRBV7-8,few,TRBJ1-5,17,TGTGCCAGCAGCTTAATGACAGTAGTTTATAGCAATCAGCCCCAGCATTTT,CASSLMTVVYSNQPQHF
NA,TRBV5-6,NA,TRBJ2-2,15,TGTGCCAGCAGCTTGGCGGCGAGGGAAACCGGGGAGCTGTTTTTT,CASSLAARETGELFF
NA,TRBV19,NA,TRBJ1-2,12,TGTGCCAGTAGCCCGGGACCAGCGGGCTACACCTTC,CASSPGPAGYTF
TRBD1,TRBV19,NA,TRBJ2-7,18,TGTGCCAGTAGTAAAAAGGAATTCCGGACAGGGACCAGCTACGAGCAGTACTTC,CASSKKEFRTGTSYEQYF
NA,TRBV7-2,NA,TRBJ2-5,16,TGTGCCAGCAGCTTAGTCGCAGGATTCCAGGGAGAGACCCAGTACTTC,CASSLVAGFQGETQYF
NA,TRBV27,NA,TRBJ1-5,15,TGTGCCAGCAGTTTTGCCCCGGGGGGAAATCAGCCCCAGCATTTT,CASSFAPGGNQPQHF
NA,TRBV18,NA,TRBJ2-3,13,TGTGCCAGCTCACAGGGGGTTGGAGATACGCAGTATTTT,CASSQGVGDTQYF
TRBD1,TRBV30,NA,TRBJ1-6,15,TGTGCCTGGAAGGAGGGGGCATCCTATAATTCACCCCTCCACTTT,CAWKEGASYNSPLHF
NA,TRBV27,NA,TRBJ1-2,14,TGTGCCAGCAGTTCGCCCTCCCTCGGGGACGCTTCCACCTTC,CASSSPSLGDASTF
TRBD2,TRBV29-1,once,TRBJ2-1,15,TGCAGCGCTCGACTAGCGGGGGACTCCTACAATGAGCAGTTCTTC,CSARLAGDSYNEQFF